This T cell receptor beta chain stems from a study of CD8 T cells in ankylosing spondylitis. General study results and limits: Prior literature has documented some motif variants in synovial fluid and blood from reactive arthritis. Made up of 7 to 9 highly homologous variants, a TCR beta motif appeared characteristic of ankylosing spondylitis blood.

This CDR3 comprises 16 residues. Germline lookup yields CDR1 SGHRS and CDR2 YFSETQ. The J segment lost 2 bases and the V segment lost 0 bases, leaving 7 bases of the junction unmatched. TCRdb used MiXCR to reprocess the 5' RACE reads, holding one entry per CDR3 protein. The repertoire holds 180,000 or so distinct CDR3 sequences, with approximately 10% as singletons. This clonotype has at least ten counts. Antigen unknown. The chain couples TRBV5-1 to TRBJ2-7; 8 nucleotides agree with TRBD1. The clonotype was recovered from a male donor with ankylosing spondylitis or in good health (not recorded which). The sample consisted of blood, either unsorted or a sorted T cell fraction (not recorded which). CDR3 nucleotides: TGCGCCAGCAGCTTGGCCAACGGACAGGGTACCTACGAGCAGTACTTC. Protein product: CASSLANGQGTYEQYF.